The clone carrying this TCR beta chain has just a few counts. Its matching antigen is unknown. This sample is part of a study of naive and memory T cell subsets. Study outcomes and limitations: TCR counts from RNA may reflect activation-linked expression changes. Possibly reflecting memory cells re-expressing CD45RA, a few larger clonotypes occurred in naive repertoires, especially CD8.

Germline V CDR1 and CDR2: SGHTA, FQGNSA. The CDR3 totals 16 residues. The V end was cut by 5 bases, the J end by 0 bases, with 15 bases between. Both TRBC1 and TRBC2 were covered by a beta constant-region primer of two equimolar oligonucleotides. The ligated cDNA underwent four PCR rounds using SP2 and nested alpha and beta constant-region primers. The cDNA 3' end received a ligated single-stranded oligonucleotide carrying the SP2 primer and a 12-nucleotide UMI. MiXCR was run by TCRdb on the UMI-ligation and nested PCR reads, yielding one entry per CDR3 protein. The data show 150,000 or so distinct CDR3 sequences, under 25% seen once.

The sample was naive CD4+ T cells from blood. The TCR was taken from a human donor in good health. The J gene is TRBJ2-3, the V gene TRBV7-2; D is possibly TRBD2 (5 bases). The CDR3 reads CASSPNEGRSTDTQYF. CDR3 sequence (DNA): TGTGCCAGCAGCCCTAACGAGGGTCGGAGCACAGATACGCAGTATTTT.